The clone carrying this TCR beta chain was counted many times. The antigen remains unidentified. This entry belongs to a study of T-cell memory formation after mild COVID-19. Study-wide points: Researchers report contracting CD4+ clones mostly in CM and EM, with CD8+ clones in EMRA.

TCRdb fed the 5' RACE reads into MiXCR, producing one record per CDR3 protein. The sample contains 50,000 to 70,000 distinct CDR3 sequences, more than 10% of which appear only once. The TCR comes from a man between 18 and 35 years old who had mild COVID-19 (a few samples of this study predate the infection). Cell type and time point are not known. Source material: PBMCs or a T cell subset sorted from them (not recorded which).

CDR3 loop: CASSFQAVTMLETQYF. CDR3 sequence (DNA): TGTGCCAGCAGCTTTCAGGCGGTGACGATGTTAGAGACCCAGTACTTC. The J gene is TRBJ2-5, the V gene TRBV7-2; D gene ambiguous. Trimming shortened V by 3 bases and J by 4 bases, and 18 bases separated the two germline ends. The CDR3 consists of 16 residues. Germline-derived CDR1 and CDR2 are SGHTA and FQGNSA.